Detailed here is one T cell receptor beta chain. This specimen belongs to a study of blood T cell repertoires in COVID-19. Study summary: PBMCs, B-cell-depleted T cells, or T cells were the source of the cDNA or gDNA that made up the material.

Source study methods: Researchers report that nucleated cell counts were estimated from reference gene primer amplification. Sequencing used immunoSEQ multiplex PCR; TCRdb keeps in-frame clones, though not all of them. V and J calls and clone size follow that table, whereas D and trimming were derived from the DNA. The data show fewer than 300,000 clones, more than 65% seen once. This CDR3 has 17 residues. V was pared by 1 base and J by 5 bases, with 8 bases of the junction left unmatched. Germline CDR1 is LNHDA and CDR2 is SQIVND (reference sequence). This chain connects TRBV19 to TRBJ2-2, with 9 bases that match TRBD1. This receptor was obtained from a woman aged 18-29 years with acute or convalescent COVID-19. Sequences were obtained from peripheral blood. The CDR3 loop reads CASSIANRGRGTGELFF. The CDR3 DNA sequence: TGTGCCAGTAGTATAGCCAACAGGGGGCGAGGGACCGGGGAGCTGTTTTTT.